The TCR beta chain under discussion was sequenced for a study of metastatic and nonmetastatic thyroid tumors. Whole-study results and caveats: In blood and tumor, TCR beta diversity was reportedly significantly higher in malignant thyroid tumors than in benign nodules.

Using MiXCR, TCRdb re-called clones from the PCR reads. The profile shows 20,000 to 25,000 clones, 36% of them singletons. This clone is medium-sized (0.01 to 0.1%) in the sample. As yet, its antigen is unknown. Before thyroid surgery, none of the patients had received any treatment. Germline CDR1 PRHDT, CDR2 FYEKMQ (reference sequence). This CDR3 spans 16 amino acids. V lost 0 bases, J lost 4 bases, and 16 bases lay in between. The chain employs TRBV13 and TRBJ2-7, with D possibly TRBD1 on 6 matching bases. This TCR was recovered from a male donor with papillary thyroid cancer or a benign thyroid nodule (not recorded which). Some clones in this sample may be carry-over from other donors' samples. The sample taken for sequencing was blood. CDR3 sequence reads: CASSLGQGKIDYEQYF. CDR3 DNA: TGTGCCAGCAGCTTAGGACAGGGCAAGATTGATTACGAGCAGTACTTC.